What follows are 21 T cell receptor beta chains derived from one specimen sequenced in a study of blood T cell repertoires in COVID-19. Using immunoSEQ multiplex PCR, the repertoire was profiled, and TCRdb retains in-frame clones only, with some absent. The data contain about 190,000 clones, 70% to 90% of them singletons. Material: peripheral blood. These receptors were obtained from a woman aged 40-49 years who had recovered from COVID-19.

The rearrangement joins TRBV4-1 to TRBJ1-5, with TRBD1 matching over 10 bases. V trimming: 1 base; J trimming: 5 bases; junction bases outside the gene matches: 8. Germline CDR1 MGHRA, CDR2 YSYEKL. The CDR3 runs 17 residues. In DNA form, the CDR3 reads TGCGCCAGCAGCCAAGGGTCGACAGGGGGCTTTGATCAGCCCCAGCATTTT. Translated, it gives CASSQGSTGGFDQPQHF.

V and J are TRBV5-1 and TRBJ2-5; 7 nucleotides line up with TRBD1. Germline CDR1 SGHRS, CDR2 YFSETQ. J gave up 5 bases and V 0 bases, and 7 bases lay outside the gene matches. CDR3 length equals 15 residues. DNA for the CDR3: TGCGCCAGCAGCTTGGACAGGGGAGTGGAGGAGACCCAGTACTTC. Translating gives CASSLDRGVEETQYF.

The genes are TRBV29-1 and TRBJ1-2; D is unresolved. CDR1 and CDR2 from the germline V gene are SQVTM and ANQGSEA. Trimming took off 1 base at V and 6 bases at J, with 6 bases between the two ends. The CDR3 has 11 amino acids. In DNA form, the CDR3 reads TGCAGCGTTGAAGTTTTCAATGGCTACACCTTC. It yields the protein CSVEVFNGYTF.

The V and J genes are TRBV4-3 and TRBJ1-1, with a possible D match to TRBD1 (5 bases). Trimming left V 0 bases short and J 0 bases short, with 11 bases between. In germline, CDR1 is LGHNA, CDR2 YSLEER. This CDR3 has 16 amino acids. The CDR3 protein is CASSQDIPGVNTEAFF. The CDR3 DNA follows: TGCGCCAGCAGCCAAGATATCCCGGGGGTGAACACTGAAGCTTTCTTT.

The chain joins TRBV3-1 (or the pseudogene TRBV3-2) to TRBJ2-5; D might be TRBD2 (5 bases). The CDR3 totals 15 residues. V was clipped by 4 bases and J by 5 bases, with 17 bases between them. CDR1 LGHDT and CDR2 YNNKEL come from the germline V gene (reference sequence). The CDR3 protein is CASSLQRGSGETQYF. The CDR3 nucleotides read TGTGCCAGCAGCCTCCAGAGAGGGTCCGGGGAGACCCAGTACTTC.

The chain joins TRBV7-6 to TRBJ2-1; the match to TRBD2 covers 10 bases. This CDR3 is built from 15 residues. Germline V CDR1 and CDR2: SGHVS, FNYEAQ. Trimming removed 2 bases from V and 4 bases from J; junction bases left unmatched: 2. Here the CDR3 DNA reads TGTGCCAGCAGCTTACAAGCGGGAGGGTACAATGAGCAGTTCTTC. Residues: CASSLQAGGYNEQFF.

The V call is TRBV4-2, the J call TRBJ1-5; 8 nucleotides agree with TRBD1. CDR1 LGHNA and CDR2 YNFKEQ come from the germline V gene. The CDR3 sequence is 16 residues long. Trimming at V came to 0 bases and at J to 9 bases, leaving 10 bases not matched to a gene. Here the CDR3 reads CASSQEATGGIGPQHF. The DNA of the CDR3 is TGTGCCAGCAGCCAAGAAGCCACAGGGGGTATAGGGCCCCAGCATTTT.

The V gene is TRBV6-5, the J gene TRBJ2-1; no firm D call. Germline CDR1 and CDR2: MNHEY and SVGAGI. The germline V and J ends were trimmed by 0 bases and 9 bases, with 9 bases remaining between them. CDR3 length: 13 amino acids. CDR3 DNA: TGTGCCAGCAGTTACTCGGTCATCAGTGAGCAGTTCTTC. Translated, it gives CASSYSVISEQFF.

V is TRBV18 and J is TRBJ2-5, with D perhaps TRBD2 (5 bases). CDR3 length equals 13 residues. From germline, CDR1 is KGHSH and CDR2 LQKENI. V gave up 4 bases and J gave up 1 base, with 7 bases separating them. The CDR3 DNA reads as TGTGCCAGCTCACAGGGAGTCCAAGAGACCCAGTACTTC. Translated, it gives CASSQGVQETQYF.

V and J are TRBV5-1 and TRBJ1-3; TRBD1 is a possible D gene (6 bases). The CDR3 is 13 residues long. V lost 3 bases, J lost 7 bases, and 11 bases lay in between. The germline CDR1 and CDR2 sequences are SGHRS and YFSETQ. CDR3 sequence: CASSSGDGNTIYF. The CDR3 nucleotides read TGCGCCAGCAGCTCAGGGGACGGGAACACCATATATTTT.

This rearrangement joins TRBV6-5 to TRBJ2-3; D unresolved. Trimming pared 6 bases from V and 0 bases from J, leaving 7 bases between. The CDR3 runs to 13 residues. Germline values: CDR1 MNHEY, CDR2 SVGAGI. DNA of the CDR3: TGTGCCAGCAGGTCCCCTAGCACAGATACGCAGTATTTT. Protein: CASRSPSTDTQYF.

This clone was seen more than once but under ten times. The chain has TRBV18 and TRBJ1-5; tentatively, D is TRBD1 (6 bases). Between the trimmed V and J ends, which lost 6 bases and 3 bases, there was a span of 9 bases. Germline CDR1 and CDR2: KGHSH and LQKENI. This CDR3 has 13 residues. The CDR3 loop reads CASSQGHNQPQHF. DNA for the CDR3: TGTGCCAGCTCTCAGGGACACAATCAGCCCCAGCATTTT.

This clone was seen just once. CDR3 amino acids: CASSKVRLSDTQYF. CDR3 coding DNA: TGTGCCAGCAGCAAAGTCCGACTGTCAGATACGCAGTATTTT. This rearrangement joins TRBV21-1 to TRBJ2-3; the D segment call TRBD2 is taken from the table without a DNA check. TRBV21-1 is tagged as a pseudogene. This CDR3 is 14 amino acids long.

This clone came up once. Different DNA sequences within this sample yield the same CDR3. The rearrangement joins TRBV3-1 (or the pseudogene TRBV3-2) to TRBJ1-2; TRBD1 aligns across 9 bases. The germline gives CDR1 LGHDT, CDR2 YNNKEL (reference sequence). CDR3 length equals 15 residues. J lost 2 bases, V lost 3 bases, and 4 bases had no gene match. CDR3 bases: TGTGCCAGCAGCCAGGGGACAGGGTTAAACTATGGCTACACCTTC. It specifies CASSQGTGLNYGYTF.

The CDR3, as DNA: TGTGCCAGCAGCCCAGGACTAGCGGGAGTTTTGGAGACCCAGTACTTC. Its translation is CASSPGLAGVLETQYF. The chain couples TRBV7-2 to TRBJ2-5; 13 bases align to TRBD2. Unmatched junction bases numbered 8, after V lost 5 bases and J lost 5 bases. The CDR3 is made up of 16 amino acids. The germline V gene has CDR1 SGHTA and CDR2 FQGNSA.

This chain links TRBV27 with TRBJ1-2; 7 nucleotides line up with TRBD1. CDR1 is MNHEY and CDR2 is SMNVEV in the germline V gene (reference sequence). The length of the CDR3 is 16 residues. The V and J ends lost 2 bases and 4 bases, in that order; junction bases with no gene match: 10. The CDR3 DNA is TGTGCCAGCAGTTTAACCCGGGACAGCGGAATCTATGGCTACACCTTC. Protein product: CASSLTRDSGIYGYTF.

The chain links TRBV28 to TRBJ1-1, with 7 bases lining up with TRBD1. This CDR3 region has 16 residues. V was clipped by 6 bases and J by 4 bases; unmatched bases: 14. Germline loops: CDR1 MDHEN, CDR2 SYDVKM. The DNA of the CDR3 is TGTGCCAGCAGCCTAACTCTGCAGGGGGAGTCCACTGAAGCTTTCTTT. Its translation: CASSLTLQGESTEAFF.

The rearrangement uses TRBV28 and TRBJ2-2, with 10 bases that match TRBD1. Germline CDR1 reads MDHEN; CDR2 reads SYDVKM. V lost 0 bases to trimming and J lost 7 bases; unmatched junction nucleotides: 5. The CDR3 contains 16 residues. The CDR3 DNA is TGTGCCAGCAGTTTATGGACAGGGGGCCCAAACGGGGAGCTGTTTTTT. This gives the protein CASSLWTGGPNGELFF. Variable domain in full (rest from reference TRBV28 and TRBJ2-2): DVKVTQSSRYLVKRTGEKVFLECVQDMDHENMFWYRQDPGLGLRLIYFSYDVKMKEKGDIPEGYSVSREKKERFSLILESASTNQTSMYLCASSLWTGGPNGELFFGEGSRLTVL.

CDR3 in amino acids: CASSLNRPGNNSPLHF. Written as DNA, the CDR3 is TGTGCCAGCAGCTTAAATAGGCCAGGGAATAATTCACCCCTCCACTTT. J is TRBJ1-6 and V is TRBV7-2, with D possibly TRBD1 on 5 matching bases. The CDR3 loop spans 16 amino acids. Germline values: CDR1 SGHTA, CDR2 FQGNSA. Trimming pared 2 bases from V and 5 bases from J, leaving 13 bases between.

V and J are TRBV5-1 and TRBJ2-1; 16 bases line up with TRBD2. The germline V gene has CDR1 SGHRS and CDR2 YFSETQ. V trimming: 4 bases; J trimming: 9 bases; junction bases outside the gene matches: 10. The CDR3 covers 17 residues. The chain's CDR3 is CASSLGLAGGPSGEQFF. CDR3 in DNA: TGCGCCAGCAGCCTGGGACTAGCGGGAGGGCCTTCCGGTGAGCAGTTCTTC.

This chain uses TRBV6-4 with TRBJ2-2; 8 bases agree with TRBD1. With 0 bases clipped from V and 8 bases from J, the junction kept 5 bases outside the gene matches. CDR3 length: 15 amino acids. Germline V gives CDR1 MRHNA, CDR2 SNTAGT. The CDR3 protein is CASSDSTGGLGELFF. DNA of the CDR3: TGTGCCAGCAGTGACTCCACAGGGGGTTTGGGGGAGCTGTTTTTT.